A single sample gave rise to the 20 T cell receptor beta chains below, sequenced in a study of cytomegalovirus exposure and HLA in healthy donors. PCR employed 60 Vbeta and 13 Jbeta primers. Measured with immunoSEQ multiplex PCR; TCRdb has only the in-frame clones, and not every one. The table shows some 110,000 clones, with about three quarters occurring only once. The sequenced sample was PBMCs. All receptors come from a male donor in good health and CMV-seronegative.

J is TRBJ2-5 and V is TRBV11-1, with D hard to call. Per germline, CDR1 SGHAT and CDR2 FQDESV (reference sequence). This CDR3 spans 17 amino acids. Between the trimmed V and J ends, which lost 0 bases and 5 bases, there was a span of 19 bases. The CDR3 bases are TGTGCCAGCAGCTTAGCGCGGAATCCGCTTTACTTGGAGACCCAGTACTTC. Its translation: CASSLARNPLYLETQYF.

J is TRBJ2-2 and V is TRBV6-6, with D perhaps matching TRBD1 (5 bases). The length of the CDR3 is 16 residues. V dropped 3 bases and J dropped 0 bases, with 11 bases sitting between them. Germline V gives CDR1 MNHNY, CDR2 SVGAGI (reference sequence). CDR3 region: CASSYLGPSNTGELFF. The CDR3 bases are TGTGCCAGCAGTTATTTGGGGCCTTCGAACACCGGGGAGCTGTTTTTT.

This clone was picked up a small number of times. The chain employs TRBV6-5 and TRBJ2-2; D perhaps matches TRBD2 (6 bases). Germline V CDR1 and CDR2: MNHEY, SVGAGI. The V end was cut by 7 bases, the J end by 7 bases, with 16 bases between. The CDR3 is 14 amino acids. CDR3 protein: CASTSRGKRGELFF. The CDR3 nucleotides read TGTGCCAGCACTTCACGGGGGAAGCGCGGGGAGCTGTTTTTT.

The chain has TRBV7-9 and TRBJ2-3; TRBD2 is a possible D gene (6 bases). V was trimmed by 8 bases and J by 0 bases, leaving 12 bases between them. Germline V lookup: CDR1 SEHNR, CDR2 FQNEAQ (reference sequence). The CDR3 contains 14 residues. Here the CDR3 reads CASGLLASTDTQYF. The CDR3 DNA is TGTGCCAGCGGGCTACTAGCTAGCACAGATACGCAGTATTTT.

The count of this clone is one. The chain combines TRBV27 with TRBJ1-3; 9 nucleotides line up with TRBD1. CDR1 is MNHEY, CDR2 SMNVEV, per germline (reference sequence). The CDR3 covers 17 residues. Trimming cost V 6 bases and J 2 bases; bases outside gene matches: 11. Written as DNA, the CDR3 is TGTGCCAGCAGCAGGTTTCCGGACAGGGGCCCTGGAAACACCATATATTTT. Encoded protein: CASSRFPDRGPGNTIYF.

The V call is TRBV5-1, the J call TRBJ2-5; D might be TRBD2 (5 bases). The V and J ends lost 0 bases and 4 bases respectively, with 7 bases between them. CDR3 length: 13 amino acids. Germline V gene lookup returns CDR1 SGHRS and CDR2 YFSETQ. The CDR3 loop reads CASSLEGRETQYF. The CDR3 coding sequence is TGCGCCAGCAGCTTGGAAGGGAGAGAGACCCAGTACTTC.

The chain links TRBV28 to TRBJ2-7; D call uncertain. CDR1 and CDR2 (germline): MDHEN, SYDVKM. This CDR3 is 15 amino acids long. V lost 5 bases, J lost 2 bases, and 16 bases lay in between. The CDR3 is CASSAARTLTYEQYF. The CDR3 nucleotides are TGTGCCAGCAGTGCTGCCAGAACCCTCACCTACGAGCAGTACTTC.

The chain joins TRBV6-1 to TRBJ1-1, with TRBD1 as a possible D gene (5 bases). Germline V gene sequence: CDR1 MNHNS, CDR2 SASEGT. V gave up 3 bases and J gave up 1 base, with 6 bases separating them. CDR3 length equals 13 residues. DNA for the CDR3: TGTGCCAGCAGTGACAGGGAGAACACTGAAGCTTTCTTT. Residues: CASSDRENTEAFF.

The V and J genes are TRBV11-2 and TRBJ2-3, with 7 bases identical to TRBD2. J was trimmed by 2 bases and V by 7 bases; bases with no gene match: 18. This CDR3 has 18 residues. The germline CDR1 and CDR2 sequences are SGHAT and FQNNGV. This chain's CDR3 is CASNQRAGPPTYTDTQYF. The CDR3 DNA is TGTGCCAGCAACCAACGAGCGGGGCCCCCAACTTACACAGATACGCAGTATTTT.

V and J are TRBV6-1 and TRBJ2-1, with 12 bases aligning to TRBD2. Germline V gives CDR1 MNHNS, CDR2 SASEGT. V shed 1 base, J shed 13 bases, and the junction held 2 bases outside the gene matches. The CDR3 is 13 residues long. The CDR3: CASSEGTSGNQFF. In DNA, the CDR3 is TGTGCCAGCAGTGAAGGGACTAGCGGGAACCAGTTCTTC.

The CDR3 sequence: CAISDRESSYEQYF. CDR3 DNA sequence: TGTGCCATCAGTGACCGGGAGTCCTCCTACGAGCAGTACTTC. This rearrangement joins TRBV10-3 to TRBJ2-7, with D tentatively TRBD2 (6 bases). V was cut by 3 bases and J by 0 bases, with 9 bases left in between. This CDR3 spans 14 amino acids. Germline loops: CDR1 ENHRY, CDR2 SYGVKD.

The V gene is TRBV21-1, the J gene TRBJ2-1; whether TRBD1, the table's D call, matches the DNA was not checked. TRBV21-1 is an annotated pseudogene. The CDR3 totals 16 residues. CDR3 DNA: TGTGCCAGCAGCACGCGGACAGCGTACTCCTACAATGAGCAGTTCTTC. Translating it yields CASSTRTAYSYNEQFF.

The V call is TRBV27, the J call TRBJ1-3; a weak D match, TRBD1 (5 bases). This CDR3 spans 16 amino acids. Trimming pared 0 bases from V and 6 bases from J, leaving 15 bases between. Germline-derived CDR1 and CDR2 are MNHEY and SMNVEV (reference sequence). CDR3 DNA sequence: TGTGCCAGCAGTTTATCGATCCCAGGGCGGGAAAACACCATATATTTT. Translation gives CASSLSIPGRENTIYF.

This chain's CDR3 is CASSLSRQWAGEWNEQFF. CDR3 coding DNA: TGTGCCAGCAGCTTATCTAGACAATGGGCGGGAGAATGGAATGAGCAGTTCTTC. V gene TRBV7-3 combines with J gene TRBJ2-1, with TRBD2 matching 7 bases. Germline loops: CDR1 SGHTA, CDR2 FQGTGA. The CDR3 runs to 18 residues. V lost 2 bases and J lost 7; bases outside the gene matches: 17.

The rearrangement joins TRBV10-1 to TRBJ2-7; the D gene is possibly TRBD1 (6 bases). Germline assignment: CDR1 WNHNN and CDR2 SYGVQD (reference sequence). The CDR3 runs to 14 residues. V was clipped by 1 base and J by 2 bases, with 9 bases between them. The CDR3 spells CASSEYRAPYEQYF. CDR3 bases: TGCGCCAGCAGTGAGTACAGGGCCCCCTACGAGCAGTACTTC.

This sequence joins TRBV11-2 and TRBJ2-1; tentative D call: TRBD2 (5 bases). Trimming stripped 5 bases from V and 4 bases from J, with 18 bases between. This CDR3 region has 16 residues. Germline CDR1 SGHAT, CDR2 FQNNGV. The CDR3 DNA reads TGTGCCAGCAGCCCGGTGGTGGGAACTAGTTACAATGAGCAGTTCTTC. This codes for CASSPVVGTSYNEQFF.

The gene calls are TRBV10-3 and TRBJ2-7; TRBD1 aligns across 7 bases. This CDR3 spans 12 amino acids. Unmatched junction bases numbered 6, after V lost 10 bases and J lost 3 bases. Germline lookup yields CDR1 ENHRY and CDR2 SYGVKD. CDR3 in amino acids: CATGDRFYEQYF. CDR3 in DNA: TGTGCCACCGGGGACAGATTCTACGAGCAGTACTTC.

V is TRBV10-3 and J is TRBJ2-1; D is possibly TRBD2 (7 bases). In germline, CDR1 is ENHRY, CDR2 SYGVKD. Trimming pared 10 bases from V and 0 bases from J, leaving 16 bases between. This CDR3 comprises 15 residues. In nucleotides, the CDR3 is TGTGCCACCGAAGGGGGGGGGCTCTCCTACAATGAGCAGTTCTTC. Translated, it gives CATEGGGLSYNEQFF.

This CDR3 reads CASRPGQGAFSNQPQHF. The DNA of the CDR3 is TGCGCCAGCAGACCCGGACAGGGGGCATTTAGCAATCAGCCCCAGCATTTT. The gene calls are TRBV10-1 and TRBJ1-5; the match to TRBD1 covers 11 bases. CDR3 length: 17 residues. Looked up from germline, CDR1 is WNHNN and CDR2 is SYGVQD (reference sequence). V trimming: 6 bases; J trimming: 0 bases; junction bases outside the gene matches: 7.

This clone appeared a few times. The chain carries TRBV6-1 and TRBJ2-6, with D unclear. The V end was cut by 2 bases, the J end by 0 bases, with 5 bases between. This CDR3 has 15 amino acids. Germline lookup yields CDR1 MNHNS and CDR2 SASEGT. The CDR3 here is CASSEIRSGANVLTF. In DNA, the CDR3 is TGTGCCAGCAGTGAAATCCGCTCTGGGGCCAACGTCCTGACTTTC.